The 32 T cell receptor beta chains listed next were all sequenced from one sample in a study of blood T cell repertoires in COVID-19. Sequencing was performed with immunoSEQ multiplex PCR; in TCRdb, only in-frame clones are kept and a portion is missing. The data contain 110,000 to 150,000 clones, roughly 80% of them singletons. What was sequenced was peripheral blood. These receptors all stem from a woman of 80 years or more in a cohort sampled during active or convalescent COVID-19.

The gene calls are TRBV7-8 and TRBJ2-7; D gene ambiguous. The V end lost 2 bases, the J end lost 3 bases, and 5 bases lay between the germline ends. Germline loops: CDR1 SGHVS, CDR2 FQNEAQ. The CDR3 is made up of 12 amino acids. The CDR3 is CASSLHSYEQYV. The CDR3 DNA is TGTGCCAGCAGCTTACACAGCTACGAGCAGTACGTC.

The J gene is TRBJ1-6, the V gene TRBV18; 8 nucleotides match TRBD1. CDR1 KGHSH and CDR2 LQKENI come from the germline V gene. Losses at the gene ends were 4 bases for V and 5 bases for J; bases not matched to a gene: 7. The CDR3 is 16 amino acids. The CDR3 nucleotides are TGTGCCAGCTCACAAATGGGACAGGTTGATAATTCACCCCTCCACTTT. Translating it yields CASSQMGQVDNSPLHF.

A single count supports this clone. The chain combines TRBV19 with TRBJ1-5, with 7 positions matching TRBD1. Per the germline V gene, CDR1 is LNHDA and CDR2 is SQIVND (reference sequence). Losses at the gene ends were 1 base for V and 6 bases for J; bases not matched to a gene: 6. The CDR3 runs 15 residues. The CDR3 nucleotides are TGTGCCAGTAGTATAGGGAGGGGGCTGGGTCAGCCCCAGCATTTT. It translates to CASSIGRGLGQPQHF.

The CDR3 sequence is CASSYDSTYGYTF. The DNA of the CDR3 is TGCGCCAGCAGCTATGACAGCACCTATGGCTACACCTTC. V usage is TRBV5-1 and J usage is TRBJ1-2, with a tentative D call TRBD1 (5 bases). This CDR3 is 13 amino acids long. V gave up 3 bases and J gave up 4 bases, with 10 bases separating them. From germline, CDR1 is SGHRS and CDR2 YFSETQ.

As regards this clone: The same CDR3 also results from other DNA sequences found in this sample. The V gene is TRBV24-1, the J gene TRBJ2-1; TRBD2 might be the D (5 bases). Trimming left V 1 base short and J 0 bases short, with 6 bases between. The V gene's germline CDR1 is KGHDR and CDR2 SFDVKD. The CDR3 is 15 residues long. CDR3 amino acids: CATSDLGSSYNEQFF. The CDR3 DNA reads TGTGCCACCAGTGATTTAGGGAGCTCCTACAATGAGCAGTTCTTC.

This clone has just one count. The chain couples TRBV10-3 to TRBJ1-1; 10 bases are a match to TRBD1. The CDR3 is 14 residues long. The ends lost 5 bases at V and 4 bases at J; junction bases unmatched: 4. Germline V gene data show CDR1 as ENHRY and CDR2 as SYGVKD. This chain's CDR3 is CAISTGTGVTEAFF. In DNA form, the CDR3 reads TGTGCCATCAGTACCGGGACAGGGGTCACTGAAGCTTTCTTT.

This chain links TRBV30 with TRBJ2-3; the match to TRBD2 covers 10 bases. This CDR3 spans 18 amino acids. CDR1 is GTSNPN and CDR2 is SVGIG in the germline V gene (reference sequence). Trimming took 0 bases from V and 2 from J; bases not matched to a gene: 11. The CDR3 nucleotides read TGTGCCTGGAGTGTAACCAGCGGGGGGGCCATTTTCACAGATACGCAGTATTTT. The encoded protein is CAWSVTSGGAIFTDTQYF.

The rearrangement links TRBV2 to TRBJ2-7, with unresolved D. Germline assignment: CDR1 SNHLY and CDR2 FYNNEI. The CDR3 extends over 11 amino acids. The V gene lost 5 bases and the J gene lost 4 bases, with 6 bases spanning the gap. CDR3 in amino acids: CASSWQYEQYV. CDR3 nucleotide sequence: TGTGCCAGCAGTTGGCAGTACGAGCAGTACGTC.

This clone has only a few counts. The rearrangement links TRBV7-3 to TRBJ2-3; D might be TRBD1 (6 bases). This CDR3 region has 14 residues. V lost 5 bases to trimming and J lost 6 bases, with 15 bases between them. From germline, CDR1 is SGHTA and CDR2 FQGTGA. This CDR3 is CASSPVGAPDTQYF. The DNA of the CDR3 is TGTGCCAGCAGCCCTGTGGGGGCGCCCGATACGCAGTATTTT.

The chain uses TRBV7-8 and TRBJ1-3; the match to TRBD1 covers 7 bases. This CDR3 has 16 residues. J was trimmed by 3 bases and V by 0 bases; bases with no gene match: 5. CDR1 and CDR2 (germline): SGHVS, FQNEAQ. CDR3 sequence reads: CASSLARGGVGNTIYF. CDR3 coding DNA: TGTGCCAGCAGCTTAGCGCGAGGGGGCGTTGGAAACACCATATATTTT.

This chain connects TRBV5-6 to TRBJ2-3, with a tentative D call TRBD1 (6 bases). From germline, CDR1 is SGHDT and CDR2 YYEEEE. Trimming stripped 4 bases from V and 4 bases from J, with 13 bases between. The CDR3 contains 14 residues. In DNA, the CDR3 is TGTGCCAGCAGCCGGTCAGGGGTGGCAGATACGCAGTATTTT. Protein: CASSRSGVADTQYF.

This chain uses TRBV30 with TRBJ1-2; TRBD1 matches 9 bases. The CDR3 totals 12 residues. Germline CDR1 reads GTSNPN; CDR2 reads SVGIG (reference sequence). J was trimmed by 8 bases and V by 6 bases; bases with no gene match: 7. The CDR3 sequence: CACQQGAGGYTF. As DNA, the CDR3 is TGTGCCTGTCAACAGGGGGCTGGGGGCTACACCTTC.

Here the CDR3 reads CASSLGARNTIYF. The CDR3 DNA follows: TGCGCCAGCAGCTTGGGGGCCCGGAACACCATATATTTT. This rearrangement joins TRBV5-1 to TRBJ1-3; D remains unclear. The CDR3 covers 13 residues. Germline lookup yields CDR1 SGHRS and CDR2 YFSETQ. Trimming shortened V by 0 bases and J by 7 bases, and 8 bases separated the two germline ends.

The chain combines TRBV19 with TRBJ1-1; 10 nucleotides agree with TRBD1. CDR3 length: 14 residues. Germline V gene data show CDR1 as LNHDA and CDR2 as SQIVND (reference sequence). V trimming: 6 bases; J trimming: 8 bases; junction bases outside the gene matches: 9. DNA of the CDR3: TGTGCCAGTAGGACCGGGACAGGGGTCCCCGAAGCTTTCTTT. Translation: CASRTGTGVPEAFF.

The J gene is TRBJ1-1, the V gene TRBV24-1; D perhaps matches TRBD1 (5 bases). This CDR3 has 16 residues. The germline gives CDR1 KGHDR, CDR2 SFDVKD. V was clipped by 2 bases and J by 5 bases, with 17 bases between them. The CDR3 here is CATSDSRQGGETEAFF. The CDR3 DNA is TGTGCCACCAGTGATTCCCGGCAGGGAGGGGAAACTGAAGCTTTCTTT.

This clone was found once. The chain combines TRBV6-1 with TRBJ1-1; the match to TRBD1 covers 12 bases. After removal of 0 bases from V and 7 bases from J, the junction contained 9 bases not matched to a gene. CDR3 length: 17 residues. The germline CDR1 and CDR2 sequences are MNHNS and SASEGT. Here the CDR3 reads CASSEAGGQGAGGEAFF. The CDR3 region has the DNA TGTGCCAGCAGTGAAGCCGGGGGACAGGGGGCGGGTGGTGAAGCTTTCTTT.

CDR3 protein: CASSQADRFNEKLFF. In nucleotides, the CDR3 is TGTGCCAGCAGCCAAGCGGACAGATTTAATGAAAAACTGTTTTTT. The chain links TRBV4-2 to TRBJ1-4; possibly TRBD1 for D (6 bases). CDR3 length: 15 residues. V dropped 1 base and J dropped 4 bases, with 10 bases sitting between them. Per the germline V gene, CDR1 is LGHNA and CDR2 is YNFKEQ.

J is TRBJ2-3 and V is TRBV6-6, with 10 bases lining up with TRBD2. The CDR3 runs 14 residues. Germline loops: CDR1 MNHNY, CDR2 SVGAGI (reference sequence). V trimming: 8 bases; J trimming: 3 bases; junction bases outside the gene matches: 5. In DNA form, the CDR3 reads TGTGCCAGCGGGCTAGCGGGGGCTACAGATACGCAGTATTTT. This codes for CASGLAGATDTQYF.

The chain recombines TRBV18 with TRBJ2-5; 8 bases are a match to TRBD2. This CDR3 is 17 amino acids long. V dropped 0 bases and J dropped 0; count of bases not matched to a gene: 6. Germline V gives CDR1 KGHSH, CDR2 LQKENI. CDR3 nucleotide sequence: TGTGCCAGCTCACCACCGAGGCGGGGGGCGTACCAAGAGACCCAGTACTTC. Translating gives CASSPPRRGAYQETQYF.

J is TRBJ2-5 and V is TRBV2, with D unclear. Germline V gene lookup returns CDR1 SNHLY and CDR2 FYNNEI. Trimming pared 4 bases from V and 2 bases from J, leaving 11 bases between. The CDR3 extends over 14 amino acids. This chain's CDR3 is CASSVRILQETQYF. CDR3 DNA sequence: TGTGCCAGCAGTGTCAGGATCTTACAAGAGACCCAGTACTTC.

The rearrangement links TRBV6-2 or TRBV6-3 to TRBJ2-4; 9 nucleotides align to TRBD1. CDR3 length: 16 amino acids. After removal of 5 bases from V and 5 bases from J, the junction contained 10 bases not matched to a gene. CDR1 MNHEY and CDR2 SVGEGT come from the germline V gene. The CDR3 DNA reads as TGTGCCAGCAGTACCGTGAGGACAGGGGCTCAAAACATTCAGTACTTC. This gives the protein CASSTVRTGAQNIQYF.

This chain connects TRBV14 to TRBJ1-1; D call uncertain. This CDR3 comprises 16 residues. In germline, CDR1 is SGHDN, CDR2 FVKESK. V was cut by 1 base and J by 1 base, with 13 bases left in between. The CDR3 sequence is CASSQGPRRGNTEAFF. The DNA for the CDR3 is TGTGCCAGCAGCCAAGGGCCAAGGAGAGGGAACACTGAAGCTTTCTTT.

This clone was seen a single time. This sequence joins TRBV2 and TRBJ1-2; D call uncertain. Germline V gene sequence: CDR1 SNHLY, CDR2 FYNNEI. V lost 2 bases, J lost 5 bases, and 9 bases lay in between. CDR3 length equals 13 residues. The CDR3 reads CASSEISVYGYTF. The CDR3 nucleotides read TGTGCCAGCAGTGAAATCAGTGTTTATGGCTACACCTTC.

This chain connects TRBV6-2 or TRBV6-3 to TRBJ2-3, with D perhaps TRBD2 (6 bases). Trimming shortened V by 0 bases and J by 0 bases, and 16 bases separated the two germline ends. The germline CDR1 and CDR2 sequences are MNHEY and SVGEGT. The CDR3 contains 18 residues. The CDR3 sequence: CASSYSNPGRSSTDTQYF. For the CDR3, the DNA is TGTGCCAGCAGTTACTCGAACCCGGGGAGGTCTAGCACAGATACGCAGTATTTT.

In nucleotides, the CDR3 is TGTGCCAGCAGTTTAAGGACAGTCTTTTTAGGCTACACCTTC. It is translated as CASSLRTVFLGYTF. J is TRBJ1-2 and V is TRBV28; D is perhaps TRBD1 (6 bases). The V end lost 2 bases, the J end lost 8 bases, and 15 bases lay between the germline ends. The CDR3 is 14 amino acids. Germline V lookup: CDR1 MDHEN, CDR2 SYDVKM.

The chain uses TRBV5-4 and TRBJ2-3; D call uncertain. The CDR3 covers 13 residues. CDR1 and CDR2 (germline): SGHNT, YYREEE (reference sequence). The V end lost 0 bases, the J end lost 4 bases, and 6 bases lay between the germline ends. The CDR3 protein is CASSLAPADTQYF. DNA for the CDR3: TGTGCCAGCAGCTTGGCCCCGGCAGATACGCAGTATTTT.

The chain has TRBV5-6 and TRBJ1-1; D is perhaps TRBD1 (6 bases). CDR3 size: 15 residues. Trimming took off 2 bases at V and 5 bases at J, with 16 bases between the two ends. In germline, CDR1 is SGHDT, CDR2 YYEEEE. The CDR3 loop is CASSFLGGRGTEAFF. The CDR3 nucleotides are TGTGCCAGCAGCTTCTTGGGGGGGCGTGGGACTGAAGCTTTCTTT.

CDR3 in amino acids: CASSVASQAYNEQFF. CDR3 bases: TGTGCCAGCAGCGTAGCTAGCCAGGCCTACAATGAGCAGTTCTTC. This chain joins TRBV9 and TRBJ2-1; tentative D call: TRBD2 (5 bases). Germline loops: CDR1 SGDLS, CDR2 YYNGEE. V shed 0 bases and J shed 2 bases, with 9 bases lying between them. The CDR3 runs to 15 residues.

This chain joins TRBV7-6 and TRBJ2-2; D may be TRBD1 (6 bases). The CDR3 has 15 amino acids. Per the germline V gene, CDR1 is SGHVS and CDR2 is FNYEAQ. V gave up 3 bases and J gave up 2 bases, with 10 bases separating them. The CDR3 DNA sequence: TGTGCCAGCAGCTTGAACAGGGCAAACACCGGGGAGCTGTTTTTT. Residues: CASSLNRANTGELFF.

CDR3 region: CASSGGQVYTF. The CDR3 region has the DNA TGTGCCAGCAGCGGGGGACAGGTGTACACCTTC. This sequence joins TRBV4-2 and TRBJ1-2; 8 bases are a match to TRBD1. V gave up 5 bases and J gave up 11 bases; unmatched junction bases: 4. The CDR3 runs 11 residues. Per the germline V gene, CDR1 is LGHNA and CDR2 is YNFKEQ.

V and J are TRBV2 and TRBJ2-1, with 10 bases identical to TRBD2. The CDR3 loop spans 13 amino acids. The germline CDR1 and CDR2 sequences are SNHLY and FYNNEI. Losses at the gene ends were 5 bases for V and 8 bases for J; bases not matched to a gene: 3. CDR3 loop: CASSLAGVDEQFF. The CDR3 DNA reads TGTGCCAGCAGTCTAGCGGGGGTGGATGAGCAGTTCTTC.

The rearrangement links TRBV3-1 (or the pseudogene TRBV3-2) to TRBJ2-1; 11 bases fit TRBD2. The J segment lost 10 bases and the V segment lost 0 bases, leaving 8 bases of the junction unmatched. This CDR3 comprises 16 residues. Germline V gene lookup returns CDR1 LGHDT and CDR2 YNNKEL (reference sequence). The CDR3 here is CASSQDRIAGGDEQFF. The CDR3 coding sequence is TGTGCCAGCAGCCAAGATAGGATAGCGGGGGGGGACGAGCAGTTCTTC.